This TCR beta chain was captured by sequencing in a study of blood T cell repertoires in COVID-19. The protocol was immunoSEQ multiplex PCR, while the TCRdb copy is restricted to in-frame clones and leaves out a portion. The sample yields approximately 92,000 clones, roughly 80% seen once. The receptor was derived from a man at least 80 years old with acute or convalescent COVID-19. The sample taken for sequencing was peripheral blood.

CDR3 residues: CASSPQTTGTSGLSEQFF. The CDR3 coding sequence is TGTGCCAGCAGCCCACAAACGACCGGGACTAGCGGGTTGAGTGAGCAGTTCTTC. The V gene is TRBV7-9, the J gene TRBJ2-1; 12 bases agree with TRBD2. This CDR3 region has 18 residues. V was clipped by 5 bases and J by 9 bases; unmatched bases: 17. CDR1 and CDR2 (germline): SEHNR, FQNEAQ (reference sequence).